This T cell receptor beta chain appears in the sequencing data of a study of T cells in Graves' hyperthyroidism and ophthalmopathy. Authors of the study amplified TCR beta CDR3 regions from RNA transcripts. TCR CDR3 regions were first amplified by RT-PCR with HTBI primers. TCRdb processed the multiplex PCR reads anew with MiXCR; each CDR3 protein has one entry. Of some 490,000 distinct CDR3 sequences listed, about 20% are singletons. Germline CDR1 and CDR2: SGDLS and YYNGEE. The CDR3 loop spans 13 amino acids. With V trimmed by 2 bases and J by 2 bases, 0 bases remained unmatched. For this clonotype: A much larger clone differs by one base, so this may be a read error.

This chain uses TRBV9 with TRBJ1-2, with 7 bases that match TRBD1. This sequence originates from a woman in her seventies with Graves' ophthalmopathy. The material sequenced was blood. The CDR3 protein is CASSVDRNYGYTF. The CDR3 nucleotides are TGTGCCAGCAGCGTGGACAGGAACTATGGCTACACCTTC.